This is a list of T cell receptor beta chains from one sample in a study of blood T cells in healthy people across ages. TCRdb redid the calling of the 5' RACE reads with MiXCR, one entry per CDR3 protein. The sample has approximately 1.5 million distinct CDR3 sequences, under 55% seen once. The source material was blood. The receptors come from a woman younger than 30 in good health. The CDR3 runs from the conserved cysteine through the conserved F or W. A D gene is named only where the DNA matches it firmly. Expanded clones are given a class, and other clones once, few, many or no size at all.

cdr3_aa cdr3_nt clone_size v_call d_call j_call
CASSRNEGIYGYTF TGTGCCAGCTCACGCAACGAGGGTATCTATGGCTACACCTTC . TRBV18 . TRBJ1-2
CASSPGGADQPQHF TGTGCCAGCAGCCCAGGGGGGGCCGATCAGCCCCAGCATTTT . TRBV5-4 TRBD1 TRBJ1-5
CASSFQAGAYNEQFF TGTGCCAGCAGCTTTCAAGCGGGGGCCTACAATGAGCAGTTCTTC few TRBV7-9 TRBD2 TRBJ2-1
CASSQDWTSGSYEQYF TGTGCCAGCAGCCAAGATTGGACTAGCGGGAGCTACGAGCAGTACTTC . TRBV4-2 TRBD2 TRBJ2-7
CASGLRSSPLHF TGTGCCAGCGGCCTCCGCTCTTCACCCCTCCACTTT . TRBV12-3/TRBV12-4 . TRBJ1-6
CATRDSKNTEAFF TGCGCCACCCGGGACAGCAAGAACACTGAAGCTTTCTTT . TRBV5-1 TRBD1 TRBJ1-1
CSAGSWDRENIQYF TGCAGTGCTGGTTCCTGGGACAGAGAAAACATTCAGTACTTC many TRBV20-1 TRBD1 TRBJ2-4
CAISEESGGYEQYF TGTGCCATCAGTGAAGAGTCAGGGGGCTACGAGCAGTACTTC many TRBV10-3 TRBD1 TRBJ2-7
CASSYSTRGVADTQYF TGTGCCAGCAGTTACTCCACGCGTGGGGTCGCAGATACGCAGTATTTT . TRBV6-6 . TRBJ2-3
CASSQGLAAKNIQYF TGCGCCAGCAGCCAAGGGCTGGCAGCCAAAAACATTCAGTACTTC . TRBV4-3 . TRBJ2-4
CASSGGTSGGPEQFF TGCGCCAGCAGTGGAGGGACTAGCGGGGGACCAGAGCAGTTCTTC . TRBV10-2 TRBD2 TRBJ2-1
CASSETGTNTGELFF TGTGCCAGCAGTGAAACCGGGACGAACACCGGGGAGCTGTTTTTT few TRBV2 . TRBJ2-2
CSAPELGRRTDTQYF TGCAGTGCACCCGAACTAGGGAGGCGCACAGATACGCAGTATTTT . TRBV20-1 . TRBJ2-3
CSAPYGLAGFQAYEQYF TGCAGTGCCCCATACGGACTAGCGGGGTTTCAGGCTTACGAGCAGTACTTC . TRBV20-1 TRBD2 TRBJ2-7
CAISAGPITDTQYF TGTGCCATCAGTGCGGGACCAATCACAGATACGCAGTATTTT . TRBV10-3 . TRBJ2-3
CASSYGHMNTEAFF TGTGCCAGCAGTTACGGACATATGAACACTGAAGCTTTCTTT . TRBV6-5 . TRBJ1-1
CASSVQVTSTDTQYF TGTGCCAGCAGCGTACAGGTTACTAGCACAGATACGCAGTATTTT few TRBV7-2 . TRBJ2-3
CASRDREVSQHF TGTGCCAGCAGGGACAGGGAAGTTTCCCAGCATTTT few TRBV2 TRBD1 TRBJ1-5
CASSYFNGNTEAFF TGTGCCAGCAGTTACTTCAACGGGAACACTGAAGCTTTCTTT . TRBV6-5 . TRBJ1-1
CASSQGPTEAFF TGCGCCAGCAGCCAGGGCCCCACTGAAGCTTTCTTT . TRBV3-1 . TRBJ1-1
CASSLGQAFQEQFF TGCGCCAGCAGCTTAGGACAGGCCTTTCAAGAGCAGTTCTTC few TRBV5-1 TRBD1 TRBJ2-1
CTVSRRLSTDTQYF TGTACCGTGTCCCGCAGATTAAGCACAGATACGCAGTATTTT . TRBV28 . TRBJ2-3
CSAREGEWNTEAFF TGCAGTGCTAGAGAGGGTGAATGGAACACTGAAGCTTTCTTT once TRBV20-1 . TRBJ1-1